Each of the 9 T cell receptor beta chains below was sequenced from the same sample in a study of identical twins. TCRdb reanalysed the 5' RACE reads using MiXCR and keeps one entry per CDR3 protein. The table includes 350,000 to 450,000 distinct CDR3 sequences, 15% to 20% detected once. What was sequenced was naive T cells sorted from blood. The origin of the receptors is a man aged 50 or older in good health.

V gene TRBV4-2 combines with J gene TRBJ2-7; 11 bases fit TRBD2. Per the germline V gene, CDR1 is LGHNA and CDR2 is YNFKEQ. The V gene end was trimmed by 6 bases and the J gene end by 3 bases; junction bases not matched to a gene: 7. The CDR3 covers 15 residues. The CDR3 region has the DNA TGTGCCAGCAGAAAGCTAGCGGGGGGACTCTACGAGCAGTACTTC. It yields the protein CASRKLAGGLYEQYF.

The CDR3 reads CASSVDPASSYEQYF. CDR3 sequence (DNA): TGTGCCAGCAGCGTAGACCCGGCGAGCTCCTACGAGCAGTACTTC. This chain links TRBV9 with TRBJ2-7; D gene ambiguous. Per the germline V gene, CDR1 is SGDLS and CDR2 is YYNGEE. Trimming stripped 0 bases from V and 0 bases from J, with 10 bases between. This CDR3 spans 15 amino acids.

The chain joins TRBV20-1 to TRBJ1-2, with TRBD1 as a possible D gene (5 bases). Trimming pared 0 bases from V and 6 bases from J, leaving 8 bases between. This CDR3 is built from 12 residues. Looked up from germline, CDR1 is DFQATT and CDR2 is SNEGSKA (reference sequence). For the CDR3, the DNA is TGCAGTGCTAGAGATCTGGGGCATGGCTACACCTTC. The encoded protein is CSARDLGHGYTF.

The gene calls are TRBV27 and TRBJ2-2, with D perhaps matching TRBD1 (6 bases). The V gene's germline CDR1 is MNHEY and CDR2 SMNVEV (reference sequence). V gave up 4 bases and J gave up 2 bases, with 11 bases separating them. The CDR3 is 15 amino acids. CDR3 sequence reads: CASSSGTPNTGELFF. The CDR3, as DNA: TGTGCCAGCAGTTCCGGGACACCAAACACCGGGGAGCTGTTTTTT.

The rearrangement uses TRBV13 and TRBJ1-6, with D unresolved. CDR3 length: 14 amino acids. Looked up from germline, CDR1 is PRHDT and CDR2 is FYEKMQ (reference sequence). V dropped 3 bases and J dropped 8 bases, with 11 bases sitting between them. The DNA of the CDR3 is TGTGCCAGCAGCTTGGGGATAGGGTATTCACCCCTCCACTTT. Translation gives CASSLGIGYSPLHF.

J is TRBJ2-7 and V is TRBV7-2; 10 nucleotides agree with TRBD2. The V and J ends lost 5 bases and 6 bases, in that order; junction bases with no gene match: 13. Germline V CDR1 and CDR2: SGHTA, FQGNSA. The CDR3 covers 16 residues. CDR3 amino acids: CASSPRSRTSGSEQYF. The DNA of the CDR3 is TGTGCCAGCAGCCCCAGGTCCCGGACTAGCGGATCCGAGCAGTACTTC.

This chain links TRBV20-1 with TRBJ1-1; D remains ambiguous. Trimming left V 5 bases short and J 10 bases short, with 17 bases between. Germline CDR1 and CDR2: DFQATT and SNEGSKA (reference sequence). The CDR3 is 12 residues long. As DNA, the CDR3 is TGCAGTGCTCGGGCGGCGGGTAACCCAGCTTTCTTT. Translation gives CSARAAGNPAFF.

V gene TRBV7-6 combines with J gene TRBJ2-5; 10 nucleotides match TRBD1. Germline lookup yields CDR1 SGHVS and CDR2 FNYEAQ. The junction had 8 bases not matched to a gene; V was cut back by 5 bases and J by 5 bases. This CDR3 spans 15 amino acids. The CDR3 DNA follows: TGTGCCAGCAGCCCGCAGACAGGGGGCTGGGAGACCCAGTACTTC. Residues: CASSPQTGGWETQYF.

V and J are TRBV12-3 or TRBV12-4 and TRBJ1-2; D gene uncertain. Deletions cut 2 bases from V and 4 bases from J, with 14 bases between. The CDR3 totals 15 residues. The chain's CDR3 is CASSLTNRLLYGYTF. The CDR3 nucleotides read TGTGCCAGCAGTTTAACCAATAGGCTCCTCTATGGCTACACCTTC.